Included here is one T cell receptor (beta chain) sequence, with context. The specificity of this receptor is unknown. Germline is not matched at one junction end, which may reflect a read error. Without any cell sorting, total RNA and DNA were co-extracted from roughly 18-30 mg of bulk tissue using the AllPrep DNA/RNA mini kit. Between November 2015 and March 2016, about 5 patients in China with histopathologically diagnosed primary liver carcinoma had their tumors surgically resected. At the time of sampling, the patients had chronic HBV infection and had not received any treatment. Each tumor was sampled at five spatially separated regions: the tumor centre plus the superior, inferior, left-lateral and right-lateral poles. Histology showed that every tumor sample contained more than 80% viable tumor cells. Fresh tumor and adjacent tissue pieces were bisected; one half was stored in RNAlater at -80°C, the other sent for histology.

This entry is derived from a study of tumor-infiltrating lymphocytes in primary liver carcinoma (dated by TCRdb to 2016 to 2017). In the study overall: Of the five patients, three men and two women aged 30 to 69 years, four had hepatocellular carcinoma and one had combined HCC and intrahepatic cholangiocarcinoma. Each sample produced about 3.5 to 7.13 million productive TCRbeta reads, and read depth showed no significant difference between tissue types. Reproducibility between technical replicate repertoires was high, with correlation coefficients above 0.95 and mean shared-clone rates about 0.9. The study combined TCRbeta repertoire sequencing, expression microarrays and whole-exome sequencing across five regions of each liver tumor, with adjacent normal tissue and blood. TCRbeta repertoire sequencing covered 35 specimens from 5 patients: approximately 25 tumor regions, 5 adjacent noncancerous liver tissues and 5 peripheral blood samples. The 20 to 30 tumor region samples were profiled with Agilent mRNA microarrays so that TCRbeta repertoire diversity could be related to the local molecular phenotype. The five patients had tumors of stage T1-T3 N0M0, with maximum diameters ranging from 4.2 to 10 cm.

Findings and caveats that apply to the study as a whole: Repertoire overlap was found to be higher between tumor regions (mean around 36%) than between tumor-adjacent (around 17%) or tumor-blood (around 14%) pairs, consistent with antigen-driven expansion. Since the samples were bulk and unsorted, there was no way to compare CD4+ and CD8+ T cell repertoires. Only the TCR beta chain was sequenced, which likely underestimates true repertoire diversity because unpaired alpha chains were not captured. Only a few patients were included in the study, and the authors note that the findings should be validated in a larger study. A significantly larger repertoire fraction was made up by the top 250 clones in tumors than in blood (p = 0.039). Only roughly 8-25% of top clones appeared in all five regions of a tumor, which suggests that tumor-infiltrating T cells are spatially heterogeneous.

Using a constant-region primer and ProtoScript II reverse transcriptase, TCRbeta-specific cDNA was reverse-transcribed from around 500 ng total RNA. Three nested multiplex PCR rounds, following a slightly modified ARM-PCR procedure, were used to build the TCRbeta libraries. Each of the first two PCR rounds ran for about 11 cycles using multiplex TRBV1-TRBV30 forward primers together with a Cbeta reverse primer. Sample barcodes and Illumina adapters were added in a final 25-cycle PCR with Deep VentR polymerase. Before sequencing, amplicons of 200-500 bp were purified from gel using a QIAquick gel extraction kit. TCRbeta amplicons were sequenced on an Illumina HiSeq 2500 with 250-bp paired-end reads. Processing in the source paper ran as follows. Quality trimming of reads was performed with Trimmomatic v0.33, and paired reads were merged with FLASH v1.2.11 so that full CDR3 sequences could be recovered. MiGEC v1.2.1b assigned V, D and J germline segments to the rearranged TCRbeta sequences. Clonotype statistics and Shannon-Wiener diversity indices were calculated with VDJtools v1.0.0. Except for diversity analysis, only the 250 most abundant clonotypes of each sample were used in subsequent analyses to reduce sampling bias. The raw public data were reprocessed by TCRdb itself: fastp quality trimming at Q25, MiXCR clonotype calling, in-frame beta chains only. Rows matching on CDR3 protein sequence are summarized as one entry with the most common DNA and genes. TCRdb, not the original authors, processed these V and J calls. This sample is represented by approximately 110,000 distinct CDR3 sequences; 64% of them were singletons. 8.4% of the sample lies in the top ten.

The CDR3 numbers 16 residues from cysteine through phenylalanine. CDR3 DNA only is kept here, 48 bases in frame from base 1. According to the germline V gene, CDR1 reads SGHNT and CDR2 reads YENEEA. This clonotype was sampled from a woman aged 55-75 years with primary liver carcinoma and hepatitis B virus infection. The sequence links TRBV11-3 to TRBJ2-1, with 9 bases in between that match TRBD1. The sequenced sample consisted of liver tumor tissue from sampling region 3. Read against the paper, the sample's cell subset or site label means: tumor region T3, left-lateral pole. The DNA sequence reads TGTGCCAGCAGCCTCCCGCCGGGACAGGGAAACAATAAGCAGTTCTTC. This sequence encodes CASSLPPGQGNNKQFF.